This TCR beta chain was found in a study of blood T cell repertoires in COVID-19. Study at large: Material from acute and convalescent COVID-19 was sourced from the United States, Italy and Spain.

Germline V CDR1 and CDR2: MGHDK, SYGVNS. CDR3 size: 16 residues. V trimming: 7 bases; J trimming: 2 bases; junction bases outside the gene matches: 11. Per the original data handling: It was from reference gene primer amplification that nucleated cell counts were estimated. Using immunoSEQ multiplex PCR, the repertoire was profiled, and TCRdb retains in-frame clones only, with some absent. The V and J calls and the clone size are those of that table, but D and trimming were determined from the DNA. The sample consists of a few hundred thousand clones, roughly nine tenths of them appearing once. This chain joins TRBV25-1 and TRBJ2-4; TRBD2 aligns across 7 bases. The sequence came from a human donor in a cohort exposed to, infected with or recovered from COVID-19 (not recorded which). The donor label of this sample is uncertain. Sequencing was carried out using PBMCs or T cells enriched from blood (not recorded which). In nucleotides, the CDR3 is TGTGCCAGCACTCCGTGGTCTAGCGGAACCAAAAACATTCAGTACTTC. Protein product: CASTPWSSGTKNIQYF.